Below, 30 T cell receptor beta chains from the same sample are listed, as sequenced in a study of CD8+ T cells in alopecia areata. Extracted RNA was reverse transcribed, and the resulting cDNA served as sequencing template. Sequenced by immunoSEQ multiplex PCR; TCRdb stores in-frame clones only, minus some. Of about 190,000 clones detected, around 56% appear once; the ten largest clones hold about 0.65%. Treatment reported: oral pan-JAK inhibitor, 5-10 mg twice daily. Sequencing used CD4+ T cells sorted from blood, obtained at week 4, from a patient treated with tofacitinib. The receptors were gathered from a human donor with alopecia areata.

Worth noting for this clone: A read error is possible here, since a much larger clone lies one base away. V is TRBV11-2 and J is TRBJ2-7; TRBD2 aligns across 12 bases. V was clipped by 5 bases and J by 3 bases; unmatched bases: 2. There are 14 residues in the CDR3. CDR1 and CDR2 (germline): SGHAT, FQNNGV. CDR3 DNA sequence: TGTGCCAGCAGCCCGACTAGCGGGAGCTACGAGCAGTACTTC. The encoded protein is CASSPTSGSYEQYF.

J is TRBJ1-2 and V is TRBV15, with D maybe TRBD1 (6 bases). V lost 8 bases to trimming and J lost 8 bases, with 12 bases between them. This CDR3 spans 11 amino acids. CDR1 and CDR2 from the germline V gene are LNHNV and YYDKDF (reference sequence). The CDR3 DNA reads TGTGCCACCTGGGGGGCCAGGGGCTACACCTTC. As protein: CATWGARGYTF.

This clone came up once. The V and J genes are TRBV5-8 and TRBJ2-3, with D hard to call. Germline V lookup: CDR1 SGHTS, CDR2 YDEGEE. The V and J ends lost 1 base and 1 base respectively, with 13 bases between them. This CDR3 has 16 residues. The CDR3 DNA reads TGTGCCAGCAGCTTGCCACTGCGACCCCGCACAGATACGCAGTATTTT. Residues: CASSLPLRPRTDTQYF.

This chain joins TRBV7-2 and TRBJ1-5, with a weak D call TRBD1 (6 bases). Germline V CDR1 and CDR2: SGHTA, FQGNSA. Between the trimmed V and J ends, which lost 7 bases and 6 bases, there was a span of 19 bases. The CDR3 totals 15 residues. The CDR3 protein is CASTEAGQSGQPQHF. The CDR3 DNA reads as TGTGCCAGCACCGAAGCAGGACAGTCCGGTCAGCCCCAGCATTTT.

The rearrangement uses TRBV5-1 and TRBJ1-1; D remains ambiguous. There are 14 residues in the CDR3. Germline V gene data show CDR1 as SGHRS and CDR2 as YFSETQ. Trimming cost V 1 base and J 2 bases, with 9 bases left between them. Written as DNA, the CDR3 is TGCGCCAGCAGCTTGAAGGGCGTAAACACTGAAGCTTTCTTT. Its protein product is CASSLKGVNTEAFF.

V and J are TRBV29-1 and TRBJ2-5, with D tentatively TRBD1 or TRBD2 (5 bases each). Trimming removed 4 bases from V and 4 bases from J, with 10 bases in between. Germline CDR1 is SQVTM and CDR2 is ANQGSEA. The CDR3 spans 12 residues. The CDR3 bases are TGCAGCGTTGGGGGGTTTTTAGAGACCCAGTACTTC. Encoded protein: CSVGGFLETQYF.

The chain joins TRBV7-8 to TRBJ2-2; no clear D. V gave up 3 bases and J gave up 0 bases, with 5 bases separating them. Germline V gives CDR1 SGHVS, CDR2 FQNEAQ. The CDR3 consists of 14 residues. The CDR3 loop is CASSLLSNTGELFF. In DNA, the CDR3 is TGTGCCAGCAGCTTGCTATCGAACACCGGGGAGCTGTTTTTT.

About this clone: The junction departs from germline at one end; a sequencing error may be responsible. V gene TRBV6-6 combines with J gene TRBJ2-5; possibly TRBD1 or TRBD2 for D (7 bases each). The length of the CDR3 is 11 residues. CDR1 is MNHNY and CDR2 is SVGAGI in the germline V gene (reference sequence). The CDR3 nucleotides are TGTGCCGGAGGGAGGGGGCAGGTACGGAACTTC. Its translation is CAGGRGQVRNF.

V and J are TRBV29-1 and TRBJ2-1; no clear D. V was cut by 4 bases and J by 0 bases, with 10 bases left in between. This CDR3 has 14 amino acids. Germline assignment: CDR1 SQVTM and CDR2 ANQGSEA. For the CDR3, the DNA is TGCAGCGTTGTAAGAAGCAACTCCTACAATGAGCAGTTCTTC. Its protein product is CSVVRSNSYNEQFF.

This clone was seen more than once but under ten times. The chain carries TRBV25-1 and TRBJ2-3; D gene ambiguous. Germline V CDR1 and CDR2: MGHDK, SYGVNS. Trimming took off 2 bases at V and 0 bases at J, with 3 bases between the two ends. This CDR3 region has 13 residues. CDR3: CASSEPSTDTQYF. As DNA, the CDR3 is TGTGCCAGCAGTGAACCTAGCACAGATACGCAGTATTTT.

The V call is TRBV5-1, the J call TRBJ2-6; 9 positions match TRBD2. CDR1 and CDR2 (germline): SGHRS, YFSETQ. The ends lost 3 bases at V and 1 base at J; junction bases unmatched: 2. There are 16 residues in the CDR3. The CDR3 here is CASSSGLASGANVLTF. The CDR3 nucleotides read TGCGCCAGCAGCTCCGGACTAGCGTCTGGGGCCAACGTCCTGACTTTC.

V gene TRBV29-1 combines with J gene TRBJ1-5; D uncertain. The CDR3 contains 13 residues. CDR1 is SQVTM and CDR2 is ANQGSEA in the germline V gene. CDR3 loop: CPGPQAPGQPQHF. The CDR3 DNA reads as TGCCCCGGACCCCAGGCCCCCGGTCAGCCCCAGCATTTT.

This clone has a handful of counts. The rearrangement joins TRBV7-9 to TRBJ1-3, with TRBD1 as a possible D gene (6 bases). Germline V CDR1 and CDR2: SEHNR, FQNEAQ (reference sequence). The V end lost 5 bases, the J end lost 0 bases, and 14 bases lay between the germline ends. The CDR3 runs to 16 residues. CDR3 protein: CASSPRVQGSGNTIYF. The DNA of the CDR3 is TGTGCCAGCAGCCCACGTGTACAGGGCTCTGGAAACACCATATATTTT.

The gene calls are TRBV29-1 and TRBJ1-1; unclear D gene. This CDR3 contains 14 residues. Germline V lookup: CDR1 SQVTM, CDR2 ANQGSEA. Trimming took off 7 bases at V and 0 bases at J, with 15 bases between the two ends. CDR3 in DNA: TGCAGCGCCAAACAGAATTTCATGAACACTGAAGCTTTCTTT. Its protein is CSAKQNFMNTEAFF.

This clone has just a few counts. V gene TRBV6-1 combines with J gene TRBJ1-2; D possibly corresponds to TRBD1 (6 bases). From germline, CDR1 is MNHNS and CDR2 SASEGT. V dropped 5 bases and J dropped 4 bases, with 17 bases sitting between them. The CDR3 has 15 residues. CDR3 bases: TGTGCCAGCAGTTCTCAGGGGACCCCCGGCTATGGCTACACCTTC. Its translation is CASSSQGTPGYGYTF.

This chain joins TRBV29-1 and TRBJ2-1; the D is unclear. Germline V gene lookup returns CDR1 SQVTM and CDR2 ANQGSEA. This CDR3 has 12 residues. V lost 7 bases and J lost 0, with 7 bases in between. CDR3 DNA sequence: TGCAGCGCTGCTAGCTCCTACAATGAGCAGTTCTTC. Translation: CSAASSYNEQFF.

The rearrangement joins TRBV6-1 to TRBJ2-4; the D gene is possibly TRBD1 (5 bases). The ends were cut back, 2 bases at V and 4 bases at J, with 12 bases in the middle. The CDR3 runs to 15 residues. Germline loops: CDR1 MNHNS, CDR2 SASEGT. The CDR3 here is CASSEQGDVKNIQYF. The CDR3 nucleotides read TGTGCCAGCAGTGAACAGGGCGATGTAAAAAACATTCAGTACTTC.

Concerning this clone itself: This sample includes further DNA sequences coding for the same CDR3. The rearrangement links TRBV29-1 to TRBJ2-5; D possibly uses TRBD1 or TRBD2 (5 bases each). Deletions cut 7 bases from V and 1 base from J, with 13 bases between. The CDR3 consists of 13 residues. Germline assignment: CDR1 SQVTM and CDR2 ANQGSEA. The CDR3 region has the DNA TGCAGCGGGGTTGCAGGGAGCCAAGAGACCCAGTACTTC. This sequence encodes CSGVAGSQETQYF.

This clone was picked up a small number of times. V gene TRBV5-1 combines with J gene TRBJ2-5; D not resolved. Germline CDR1 is SGHRS and CDR2 is YFSETQ. V shed 0 bases and J shed 1 base, with 10 bases lying between them. The CDR3 extends over 15 amino acids. CDR3 bases: TGCGCCAGCAGCTTGGACAGCTTCAGCCAAGAGACCCAGTACTTC. Translating it yields CASSLDSFSQETQYF.

This chain links TRBV28 with TRBJ2-5; D is perhaps TRBD1 or TRBD2 (5 bases each). The CDR3 covers 15 residues. Looked up from germline, CDR1 is MDHEN and CDR2 is SYDVKM. Trimming stripped 2 bases from V and 4 bases from J, with 14 bases between. CDR3 loop: CASSLGGPGGETQYF. CDR3 nucleotides: TGTGCCAGCAGTTTAGGCGGCCCTGGGGGAGAGACCCAGTACTTC.

This clone occurred many times. The chain has TRBV2 and TRBJ2-7; no firm D call. Germline CDR1 and CDR2: SNHLY and FYNNEI. Trimming pared 11 bases from V and 0 bases from J, leaving 14 bases between. The CDR3 is made up of 13 amino acids. Here the CDR3 reads CAERAVSSYEQYF. For the CDR3, the DNA is TGTGCCGAAAGGGCGGTTAGCTCCTACGAGCAGTACTTC.

This clone was recorded at least ten times. The chain joins TRBV19 to TRBJ2-2; 9 bases line up with TRBD2. V dropped 2 bases and J dropped 5; count of bases not matched to a gene: 9. CDR3 length: 17 amino acids. Germline-derived CDR1 and CDR2 are LNHDA and SQIVND (reference sequence). CDR3 residues: CASSIRGSGSRTGELFF. CDR3 nucleotides: TGTGCCAGTAGTATACGCGGTAGCGGGAGCAGGACCGGGGAGCTGTTTTTT.

This clone was detected only a few times. This chain links TRBV30 with TRBJ2-7; D is ambiguous. Germline CDR1 GTSNPN, CDR2 SVGIG (reference sequence). V shed 4 bases and J shed 0 bases, with 13 bases lying between them. The CDR3 has 14 amino acids. Here the CDR3 reads CAWNRGSTSYEQYF. The CDR3 nucleotides read TGTGCCTGGAATCGAGGCAGCACCTCCTACGAGCAGTACTTC.

This clone was seen a single time. V and J are TRBV5-1 and TRBJ2-2; 14 bases agree with TRBD2. V shed 4 bases and J 6 bases; nucleotides not matched to a gene: 5. CDR1 is SGHRS and CDR2 is YFSETQ in the germline V gene. This CDR3 has 16 residues. CDR3 in DNA: TGCGCCAGCAGCACTGGGACTAGCGGGAGATCCGGGGAGCTGTTTTTT. Its protein product is CASSTGTSGRSGELFF.

V usage is TRBV29-1 and J usage is TRBJ2-7; 9 nucleotides agree with TRBD1. CDR3 length: 13 amino acids. V shed 4 bases and J 2 bases; nucleotides not matched to a gene: 3. Per germline, CDR1 SQVTM and CDR2 ANQGSEA. In nucleotides, the CDR3 is TGCAGCGTTGCACAGGGGGCACCCTACGAGCAGTACTTC. Translating it yields CSVAQGAPYEQYF.

The genes are TRBV9 and TRBJ1-3; TRBD1 might be the D (6 bases). Germline assignment: CDR1 SGDLS and CDR2 YYNGEE. CDR3 length: 16 residues. The V and J ends lost 4 bases and 5 bases respectively, with 19 bases between them. CDR3 sequence (DNA): TGTGCCAGCAGCCCACTACCAGGGGCGACGCGAAACACCATATATTTT. Its translation is CASSPLPGATRNTIYF.

The chain combines TRBV23-1 with TRBJ2-2; TRBD2 matches 7 bases. TRBV23-1 is recorded as an ORF, its role being uncertain. The CDR3 has 14 residues. The V segment lost 4 bases and the J segment 6 bases; nucleotides outside the gene matches: 5. The CDR3 sequence: CASSRGSGAGELFF. For the CDR3, the DNA is TGCGCCAGCAGTCGGGGGAGCGGGGCCGGGGAGCTGTTTTTT.

V is TRBV5-1 and J is TRBJ2-7, with 9 bases that match TRBD1. CDR1 and CDR2 from the germline V gene are SGHRS and YFSETQ. This CDR3 has 15 amino acids. Germline trimming cut 3 bases from V and 5 bases from J; bases unmatched to any gene: 9. In DNA form, the CDR3 reads TGCGCCAGCAGCTCCGTAACGGGACAGGGTAACGAGCAGTACTTC. The encoded protein is CASSSVTGQGNEQYF.

This clone was seen a few times. Different DNA sequences within this sample yield the same CDR3. The chain links TRBV30 to TRBJ2-5; D gene uncertain. Trimming pared 0 bases from V and 4 bases from J, leaving 6 bases between. The CDR3 consists of 12 residues. Germline V lookup: CDR1 GTSNPN, CDR2 SVGIG (reference sequence). The DNA of the CDR3 is TGTGCCTGGAGTGTAGCCCGAGAGACCCAGTACTTC. Its protein product is CAWSVARETQYF.

In DNA form, the CDR3 reads TGTGCCAGCAGCCTCAATAGCGGGAGTAGGGAGACCCAGTACTTC. Translation: CASSLNSGSRETQYF. The V and J genes are TRBV7-2 and TRBJ2-5, with 9 bases lining up with TRBD2. The CDR3 is 15 residues long. Trimming took 5 bases from V and 5 from J; bases not matched to a gene: 9. Germline CDR1 and CDR2: SGHTA and FQGNSA.